This T cell receptor beta chain was captured in a study of early T cells in non-severe SARS-CoV-2 infection. The protocol attached unique molecular identifiers to individual cDNA molecules. TCRdb ran MiXCR on the 5' RACE reads and lists one entry per CDR3 protein. The table includes approximately 97,000 distinct CDR3 sequences, 8% to 13% detected once. This clonotype turned up a few times. This CDR3 region has 13 residues. V was shortened by 7 bases and J by 6 bases, with 12 bases between the two germline ends. Germline CDR1 LNHDA, CDR2 SQIVND (reference sequence). This clonotype originated in an adult who was a healthcare worker with PCR-confirmed SARS-CoV-2 infection or an uninfected control (not recorded which). The sequenced sample was whole blood, obtained at baseline. J is TRBJ1-4 and V is TRBV19; weak D call: TRBD1 (5 bases). This CDR3 reads CASNSRVDEKLFF. The CDR3 DNA reads TGTGCCAGTAATAGCAGGGTTGATGAAAAACTGTTTTTT.